This TCR beta chain was recovered during a study of CD4 T cells in relation to SARS-CoV-2 and coronaviruses. Whole-study context: ViraFEST: approximately eleven-day antigen culture of PBMCs, then TCR beta CDR3 sequencing.

As to this clone: The target antigen is unknown.

Unexposed donor CD4+ T cells date from about 2011-2018, before the COVID-19 pandemic. CD4+ T cells were isolated from the cells after 10 days of culture. The table came from immunoSEQ multiplex PCR; TCRdb's copy has only in-frame clones and leaves some out. There are 20,000 to 25,000 clones in the sample; about 80% occur only once, and roughly an eighth lies in the top ten. This CDR3 contains 14 residues. This chain links TRBV21-1 with TRBJ1-5; TRBD1, the table's D call, was not compared with the DNA. TRBV21-1 is a pseudogene segment. The TCR was taken from a human donor in good health. Input material: CD4+ T cells from PBMCs, cultured in vitro. CDR3 loop: CASRRGQGGQPQHF. The CDR3 DNA reads TGTGCCAGCAGGCGTGGACAGGGAGGCCAGCCCCAGCATTTT.